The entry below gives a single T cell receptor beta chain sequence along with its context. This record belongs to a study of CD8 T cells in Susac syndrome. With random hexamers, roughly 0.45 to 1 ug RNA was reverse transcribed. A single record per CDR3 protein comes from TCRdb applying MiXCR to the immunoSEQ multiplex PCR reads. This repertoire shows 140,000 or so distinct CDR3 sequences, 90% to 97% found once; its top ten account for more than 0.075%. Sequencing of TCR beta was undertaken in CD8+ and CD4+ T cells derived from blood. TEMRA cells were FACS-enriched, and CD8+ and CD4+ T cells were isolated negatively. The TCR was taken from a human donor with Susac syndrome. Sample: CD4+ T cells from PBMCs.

The CDR3 is CASSPGTENSPLHF. As DNA, the CDR3 is TGTGCCAGCAGCCCTGGGACAGAGAATTCACCCCTCCACTTT. The chain recombines TRBV7-9 with TRBJ1-6; 7 bases agree with TRBD1. V shed 5 bases, J shed 7 bases, and the junction held 5 bases outside the gene matches. The CDR3 is made up of 14 amino acids. Per the germline V gene, CDR1 is SEHNR and CDR2 is FQNEAQ (reference sequence).